The T cell receptor (beta chain) under discussion was sequenced for a study of cytomegalovirus exposure and HLA in healthy donors. The PCR used 60 Vbeta and 13 Jbeta primers. Sequencing was performed with immunoSEQ multiplex PCR; in TCRdb, only in-frame clones are kept and a portion is missing. The table includes some 99,000 clones, around three quarters detected once. About this clone itself: Its cognate antigen is unknown.

The study's findings and limits: Later analysis suggested most CMV-associated TCR beta chains were HLA-restricted.

The V gene's germline CDR1 is MNHNS and CDR2 SASEGT. CDR3 length equals 12 residues. V was clipped by 3 bases and J by 7 bases; unmatched bases: 2. This sequence joins TRBV6-1 and TRBJ1-1; 7 bases line up with TRBD1. What was sequenced was PBMCs. This receptor was identified in a man aged 35 to 55 in good health and CMV-seronegative. The CDR3 loop reads CASSEWTGEAFF. As DNA, the CDR3 is TGTGCCAGCAGTGAGTGGACAGGTGAAGCTTTCTTT.